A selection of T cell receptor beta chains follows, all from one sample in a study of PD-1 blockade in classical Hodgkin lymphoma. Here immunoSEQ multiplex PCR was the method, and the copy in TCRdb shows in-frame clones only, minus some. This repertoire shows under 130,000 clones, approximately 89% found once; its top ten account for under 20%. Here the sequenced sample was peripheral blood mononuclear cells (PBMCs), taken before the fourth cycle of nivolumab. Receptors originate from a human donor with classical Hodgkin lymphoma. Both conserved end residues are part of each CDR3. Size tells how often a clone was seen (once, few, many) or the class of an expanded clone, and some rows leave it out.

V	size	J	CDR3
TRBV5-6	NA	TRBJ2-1	CASSLGVTDEQFF
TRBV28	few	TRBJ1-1	CASRATGGWNTEAFF
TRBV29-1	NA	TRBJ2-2	CSVRTGVSTGELFF
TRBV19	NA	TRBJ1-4	CASSDTGGTIEKLFF
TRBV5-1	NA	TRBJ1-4	CASSLAPTGEGLNEKLFF
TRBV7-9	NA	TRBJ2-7	CASSLAGAYEQYF
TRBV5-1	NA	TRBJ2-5	CASSLDGQAEETQYF
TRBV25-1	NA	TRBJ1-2	CASSPRTGGAGGYTF
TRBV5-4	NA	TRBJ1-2	CASSLSAGANYGYTF
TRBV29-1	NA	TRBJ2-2	CSVEALRGQPNTGELFF
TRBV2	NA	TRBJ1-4	CASRGQGVSNEKLFF
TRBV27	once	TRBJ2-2	CASSLGGGPNGELFF
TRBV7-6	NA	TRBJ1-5	CASSYGTGAGQPQHF
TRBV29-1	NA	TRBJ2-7	CSVDSGGISYEQYF
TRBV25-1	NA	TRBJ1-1	CASSDYMTLEAFF
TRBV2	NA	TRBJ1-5	CASSGHFDQPQHF
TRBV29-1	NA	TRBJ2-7	CSPAQGLSYEQYF
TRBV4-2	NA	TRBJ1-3	CASSQRDRGNSGNTIYF
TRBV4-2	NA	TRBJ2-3	CASSQDLAGGADTQYF
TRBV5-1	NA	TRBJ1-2	CASSKGQADGYTF
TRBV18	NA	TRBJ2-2	CASSPPLAGGPGELFF
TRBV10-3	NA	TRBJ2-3	CAISPSTDTQYF
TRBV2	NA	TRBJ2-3	CASSRDNTDTQYF
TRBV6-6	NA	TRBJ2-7	CASSPIADSYEQYF
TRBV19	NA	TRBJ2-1	CASSRQPGRAYNNEQFF
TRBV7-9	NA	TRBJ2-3	CASSPSLGTQYF
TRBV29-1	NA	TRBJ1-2	CRAGGDNGYTF
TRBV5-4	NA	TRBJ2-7	CASSLVSGDEQYF
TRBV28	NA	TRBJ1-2	CASGAGLTNYGYTF
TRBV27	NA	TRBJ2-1	CASRLDTSYNEQFF
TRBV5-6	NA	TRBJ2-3	CASSWTSGVTDTQYF
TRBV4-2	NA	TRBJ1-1	CASSQNGGLGTEAFF
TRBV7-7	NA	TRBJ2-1	CASSPRLAGINNEQFF
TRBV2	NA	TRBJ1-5	CASSGGQVNQPQHF
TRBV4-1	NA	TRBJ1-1	CASSLGDSFLMNTEAFF
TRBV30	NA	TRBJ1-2	CAWTRDFYGYTF
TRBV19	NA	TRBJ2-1	CASSIVDRGAQQFF
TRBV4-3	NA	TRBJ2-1	CASSSGGGDNEQFF
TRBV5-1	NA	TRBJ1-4	CASRLSPGGEKLFF